Each of the 15 T cell receptor beta chains below was sequenced from the same sample in a study of T cells after yellow fever vaccination (dated 2019 in TCRdb). Libraries came from 5' RACE. TCRdb lists the instrument as Illumina NovaSeq 6000. TCRdb took the public reads, trimmed them with fastp at Q25, ran MiXCR for clone calling and kept in-frame beta chains. Each record represents a unique CDR3 protein, reported with the most common genes and DNA among its rows. Counted in this sample were a few hundred thousand distinct CDR3 sequences; more than 3.5% of them appeared once. The ten most abundant clones make up under 20% of the sample. In the paper's terms, the treatment or condition label means: live attenuated yellow fever vaccine strain. Sequences were derived from PBMCs, sampled 15 days after the yellow fever booster vaccination. These receptors originate from a man aged 18 to 29 who received the YFV17D yellow fever vaccine.

This chain links TRBV5-1 with TRBJ2-2; D is uncertain. V shed 0 bases and J shed 3 bases, with 12 bases lying between them. Germline lookup yields CDR1 SGHRS and CDR2 YFSETQ. The CDR3 is 16 residues long. CDR3 bases: TGCGCCAGCAGCTTGGCGGTCAGCGCGGACACCGGGGAGCTGTTTTTT. Encoded protein: CASSLAVSADTGELFF.

As regards this clonotype: A much bigger clone sits one base away, suggesting this may be a read error. This chain links TRBV12-3 or TRBV12-4 with TRBJ2-3; D unclear. V lost 6 bases, J lost 11 bases, and 12 bases lay in between. CDR3 length equals 11 residues. CDR3 nucleotides: TGTGCCAGCAGCCGAAGCTGGGAGCAGTATTTT. Amino acid sequence: CASSRSWEQYF.

This clonotype showed up many times. The rearrangement joins TRBV20-1 to TRBJ2-3, with 8 nucleotides matching TRBD2. The V gene end was trimmed by 3 bases and the J gene end by 4 bases; junction bases not matched to a gene: 0. CDR3 length: 12 amino acids. CDR1 is DFQATT and CDR2 is SNEGSKA in the germline V gene (reference sequence). This chain's CDR3 is CSASGGADTQYF. The CDR3 DNA reads as TGCAGTGCTAGCGGGGGGGCAGATACGCAGTATTTT.

This clonotype was seen many times. This chain joins TRBV20-1 and TRBJ2-2; D uncertain. Germline V gene lookup returns CDR1 DFQATT and CDR2 SNEGSKA (reference sequence). The CDR3 sequence is 14 residues long. CDR3 region: CRRKSANSTGELFF. The CDR3 DNA is TGCAGAAGAAAATCAGCGAACAGCACCGGGGAGCTGTTTTTT.

This clonotype was counted many times. CDR3 protein: CASSYSRGNTGELFF. The CDR3 bases are TGTGCCAGCAGTTACTCGCGGGGGAACACCGGGGAGCTGTTTTTT. J is TRBJ2-2 and V is TRBV6-6; possible D gene TRBD2, 6 bases. This CDR3 contains 15 residues. Germline V gene lookup returns CDR1 MNHNY and CDR2 SVGAGI (reference sequence). The V end lost 0 bases, the J end lost 1 base, and 6 bases lay between the germline ends.

The CDR3 sequence: CASSLARSETQYF. The CDR3 DNA sequence: TGTGCCAGCAGCTTAGCGCGGTCGGAGACCCAGTACTTC. The chain employs TRBV7-2 and TRBJ2-5; D not resolved. Germline V lookup: CDR1 SGHTA, CDR2 FQGNSA. The CDR3 spans 13 residues. Trimming took 0 bases from V and 5 from J, leaving 7 bases between them.

This clonotype was seen repeatedly, ten times or more. The chain carries TRBV29-1 and TRBJ1-2; D call uncertain. Trimming took off 3 bases at V and 0 bases at J, with 8 bases between the two ends. CDR3 length: 13 residues. Germline assignment: CDR1 SQVTM and CDR2 ANQGSEA. In DNA form, the CDR3 reads TGCAGCGTTGAGCCCGGGACTAACTATGGCTACACCTTC. It yields the protein CSVEPGTNYGYTF.

In its sample, this clonotype was seen many times. V and J are TRBV28 and TRBJ2-7; 7 bases match TRBD1. Losses at the gene ends were 5 bases for V and 3 bases for J; bases not matched to a gene: 10. This CDR3 has 15 amino acids. Germline CDR1 reads MDHEN; CDR2 reads SYDVKM. CDR3 bases: TGTGCCAGCAGTCCCTCACAGGGGATGATCTACGAGCAGTACTTC. As protein: CASSPSQGMIYEQYF.

The J gene is TRBJ2-1, the V gene TRBV7-4, with 8 nucleotides matching TRBD2. Germline CDR1 is SGHVT and CDR2 is SQSDAQ. V shed 7 bases and J 3 bases; nucleotides not matched to a gene: 8. The CDR3 has 15 residues. CDR3 DNA: TGTGCCAGCACCATCTATGGGACTAGCTACAATGAGCAGTTCTTC. Residues: CASTIYGTSYNEQFF.

This clonotype was seen at least ten times. J is TRBJ2-2 and V is TRBV7-2; D may be TRBD2 (5 bases). V was cut by 4 bases and J by 4 bases, with 10 bases left in between. Germline CDR1 is SGHTA and CDR2 is FQGNSA. The CDR3 totals 14 residues. CDR3 nucleotides: TGTGCCAGCAGCTATGAGGGTGGCACCGGGGAGCTGTTTTTT. It encodes CASSYEGGTGELFF.

This clonotype was observed at least ten times. The rearrangement uses TRBV6-5 and TRBJ2-2; a weak D match, TRBD1 (6 bases). The CDR3 is 14 residues long. The germline V gene has CDR1 MNHEY and CDR2 SVGAGI. V was trimmed by 5 bases and J by 7 bases, leaving 14 bases between them. The CDR3 sequence: CASSPQGIGGELFF. The CDR3 nucleotides are TGTGCCAGCAGTCCGCAGGGGATCGGCGGGGAGCTGTTTTTT.

This clonotype appeared many times. The chain employs TRBV7-2 and TRBJ1-2; D is perhaps TRBD1 (5 bases). V lost 1 base and J lost 6, with 18 bases in between. The germline gives CDR1 SGHTA, CDR2 FQGNSA. This CDR3 is built from 16 residues. CDR3 residues: CASSLGAGRGRDGYTF. As DNA, the CDR3 is TGTGCCAGCAGCTTAGGAGCAGGGCGCGGTCGTGATGGCTACACCTTC.

The table lists this clonotype with many counts. The chain carries TRBV7-9 and TRBJ2-7; D not certain. The germline CDR1 and CDR2 sequences are SEHNR and FQNEAQ (reference sequence). The CDR3 sequence is 13 residues long. V dropped 1 base and J dropped 6 bases, with 10 bases sitting between them. Here the CDR3 DNA reads TGTGCCAGCAGCTTAGGAGGCCTAACCGAGCAGTACGTC. Translation: CASSLGGLTEQYV.

Ten or more counts support this clonotype. The rearrangement links TRBV4-3 to TRBJ1-2, with D uncertain. The germline gives CDR1 LGHNA, CDR2 YSLEER. The CDR3 contains 15 residues. V lost 2 bases, J lost 1 base, and 11 bases lay in between. The CDR3 region is CASSQLLMVNYGYTF. CDR3 coding DNA: TGCGCCAGCAGCCAATTACTCATGGTTAACTATGGCTACACCTTC.

This clonotype came up many times. The V gene is TRBV14, the J gene TRBJ2-1, with TRBD2 identical over 8 bases. CDR1 and CDR2 (germline): SGHDN, FVKESK. Trimming at V came to 2 bases and at J to 3 bases, leaving 18 bases not matched to a gene. The CDR3 sequence is 20 residues long. CDR3 DNA: TGTGCCAGCAGCCAACATGCCCGGGCACTAGCGGACTCCTACTACAATGAGCAGTTCTTC. Protein: CASSQHARALADSYYNEQFF.